One and the same sample provided the 24 T cell receptor beta chains below, sequenced in a study of beta chain features in type 1 diabetes. No antigens are known for them. Reverse transcribing all isolated RNA meant expressed TCRB transcripts were sequenced. Data came from immunoSEQ multiplex PCR; TCRdb stores just in-frame clones and leaves some out. Of under 300,000 clones in the sample, about 11% were seen once. Study-level findings and limits: Significant though moderate, a shortening of TCRB CDR3s appeared in all four CD4+ subsets of Type 1 diabetes patients.

The material sequenced was naive CD4+ T cells from blood. These receptors originate from a man aged 25-45 years with type 1 diabetes.

There are a few counts of this clone. V is TRBV11-2 and J is TRBJ2-1, with D possibly matching TRBD2 (6 bases). Germline CDR1 is SGHAT and CDR2 is FQNNGV. V was trimmed by 3 bases and J by 0 bases, leaving 12 bases between them. There are 16 residues in the CDR3. The CDR3, as DNA: TGTGCCAGCAGCTTCCGAGACGGGAGCTCCTACAATGAGCAGTTCTTC. This sequence encodes CASSFRDGSSYNEQFF.

The sample holds a few counts of this clone. The rearrangement joins TRBV19 to TRBJ2-5; D is ambiguous. The germline CDR1 and CDR2 sequences are LNHDA and SQIVND (reference sequence). The V end lost 7 bases, the J end lost 3 bases, and 15 bases lay between the germline ends. The CDR3 is 14 residues long. The CDR3 DNA is TGTGCCAGTACCCCTACAAGGAGAGAAGAGACCCAGTACTTC. Translated: CASTPTRREETQYF.

Only a few counts were recorded for this clone. V and J are TRBV12-5 and TRBJ1-2, with 10 bases matching TRBD1. The CDR3 is made up of 14 amino acids. CDR1 is LGHNT and CDR2 is FRNRAP in the germline V gene. V dropped 6 bases and J dropped 8; count of bases not matched to a gene: 9. Written as DNA, the CDR3 is TGTGCTAGTGGCCGGGACAGGGGAAATGAAGGCTACACCTTC. This codes for CASGRDRGNEGYTF. Filled out from reference TRBV12-5 and TRBJ1-2, the complete variable domain reads DARVTQTPRHKVTEMGQEVTMRCQPILGHNTVFWYRQTMMQGLELLAYFRNRAPLDDSGMPKDRFSAEMPDATLATLKIQPSEPRDSAVYFCASGRDRGNEGYTFGSGTRLTVV.

This clone came up a few times. The chain links TRBV9 to TRBJ2-7; the match to TRBD2 covers 12 bases. Trimming took 0 bases from V and 2 from J; bases not matched to a gene: 3. There are 16 residues in the CDR3. The V gene's germline CDR1 is SGDLS and CDR2 YYNGEE. DNA for the CDR3: TGTGCCAGCAGCGTAGCTCCTAGCGGGGGGGCCTACGAGCAGTACTTC. It specifies CASSVAPSGGAYEQYF.

This clone was counted only a few times. The chain combines TRBV2 with TRBJ1-5, with 9 positions matching TRBD1. The ends lost 4 bases at V and 6 bases at J; junction bases unmatched: 4. Germline CDR1 is SNHLY and CDR2 is FYNNEI. The CDR3 is 14 amino acids. CDR3 sequence: CASSVGQGGQPQHF. CDR3 bases: TGTGCCAGCAGTGTGGGACAGGGAGGTCAGCCCCAGCATTTT.

V is TRBV21-1 and J is TRBJ1-2; TRBD1, as called in the table, went unchecked against the DNA. TRBV21-1 is a pseudogene. The CDR3 covers 16 residues. CDR3 DNA: TGTGCCAGCAGCAAAGATCGGACAGGGAGGCACTATGGCTACACCTTC. Protein sequence: CASSKDRTGRHYGYTF.

This chain links TRBV13 with TRBJ1-2; no clear D gene. Germline V gene data show CDR1 as PRHDT and CDR2 as FYEKMQ (reference sequence). The germline V and J ends were trimmed by 3 bases and 2 bases, with 10 bases remaining between them. This CDR3 spans 14 amino acids. CDR3 residues: CASSFGGTNYGYTF. DNA of the CDR3: TGTGCCAGCAGCTTCGGAGGCACGAACTATGGCTACACCTTC.

This clone was recorded a few times. This sequence joins TRBV7-9 and TRBJ2-1, with a possible D match to TRBD1 (5 bases). Germline CDR1 is SEHNR and CDR2 is FQNEAQ (reference sequence). V lost 1 base and J lost 13, with 14 bases in between. The CDR3 covers 13 residues. CDR3 loop: CASSLGQGERQFF. As DNA, the CDR3 is TGTGCCAGCAGCTTAGGGCAGGGTGAAAGACAGTTCTTC. Using reference TRBV7-9 and TRBJ2-1 for the parts outside the CDR3, the full variable domain is DTGVSQNPRHKITKRGQNVTFRCDPISEHNRLYWYRQTLGQGPEFLTYFQNEAQLEKSRLLSDRFSAERPKGSFSTLEIQRTEQGDSAMYLCASSLGQGERQFFGPGTRLTVL.

This clone has only a few counts. The chain is built from TRBV5-1 and TRBJ2-7, with 11 positions matching TRBD1. V was pared by 1 base and J by 5 bases, with 2 bases of the junction left unmatched. The CDR3 is 14 amino acids. The germline CDR1 and CDR2 sequences are SGHRS and YFSETQ. For the CDR3, the DNA is TGCGCCAGCAGCTTGAGGACAGGGGGCGACGAGCAGTACTTC. This sequence encodes CASSLRTGGDEQYF.

The rearrangement uses TRBV21-1 and TRBJ2-5; TRBD2, the table's D call, lacks a check against the DNA. TRBV21-1 is reported as a pseudogene. The CDR3 length is 16 residues. DNA for the CDR3: TGTGCCAGCAGCAAAGCAAAGGAGTTTAGAGAAGAGACCCAGTACTTC. Its translation is CASSKAKEFREETQYF.

The chain joins TRBV5-1 to TRBJ2-3; no definite D call. Germline V CDR1 and CDR2: SGHRS, YFSETQ. This CDR3 is 13 amino acids long. V gave up 2 bases and J gave up 3 bases, with 7 bases separating them. CDR3 residues: CASSFIETDTQYF. DNA of the CDR3: TGCGCCAGCAGCTTTATCGAGACAGATACGCAGTATTTT.

This clone was observed a few times. The gene calls are TRBV9 and TRBJ2-5, with a tentative D call TRBD2 (5 bases). The V end was cut by 3 bases, the J end by 4 bases, with 10 bases between. Germline values: CDR1 SGDLS, CDR2 YYNGEE. This CDR3 has 13 amino acids. CDR3 DNA sequence: TGTGCCAGCAGCGCTGGGAGTGGAGAGACCCAGTACTTC. Protein product: CASSAGSGETQYF. Full variable domain (outside the CDR3, taken from reference TRBV9 and TRBJ2-5): DSGVTQTPKHLITATGQRVTLRCSPRSGDLSVYWYQQSLDQGLQFLIQYYNGEERAKGNILERFSAQQFPDLHSELNLSSLELGDSALYFCASSAGSGETQYFGPGTRLLVL.

The chain uses TRBV5-4 and TRBJ2-5; a weak D match, TRBD2 (6 bases). The germline CDR1 and CDR2 sequences are SGHNT and YYREEE (reference sequence). The V gene lost 0 bases and the J gene lost 5 bases, with 14 bases spanning the gap. The CDR3 extends over 15 amino acids. CDR3 in DNA: TGTGCCAGCAGCTTGGCCGACTTCGCGGGGGAGACCCAGTACTTC. It yields the protein CASSLADFAGETQYF.

The rearrangement links TRBV28 to TRBJ2-7, with 9 nucleotides matching TRBD1. V lost 10 bases to trimming and J lost 9 bases; unmatched junction nucleotides: 13. There are 13 residues in the CDR3. CDR1 and CDR2 from the germline V gene are MDHEN and SYDVKM. The DNA for the CDR3 is TGTGCCACACAACAGGGGGCTCCATCAGTGCAGTACTTC. This translates into CATQQGAPSVQYF.

This clone occurred a few times. The CDR3 here is CASRETGIGETQYF. CDR3 in DNA: TGTGCCAGCAGAGAGACAGGGATCGGAGAGACCCAGTACTTC. This rearrangement joins TRBV6-5 to TRBJ2-5; TRBD1 matches at 7 bases. Losses at the gene ends were 6 bases for V and 4 bases for J; bases not matched to a gene: 8. Germline loops: CDR1 MNHEY, CDR2 SVGAGI. CDR3 size: 14 residues.

The chain uses TRBV30 and TRBJ1-6; D might be TRBD1 (5 bases). Per the germline V gene, CDR1 is GTSNPN and CDR2 is SVGIG (reference sequence). The CDR3 totals 13 residues. Trimming pared 3 bases from V and 9 bases from J, leaving 12 bases between. The CDR3 region has the DNA TGTGCCTGGAGCCCCGTCCAGGGTTCACCCCTCCACTTT. It yields the protein CAWSPVQGSPLHF.

This chain joins TRBV4-1 and TRBJ1-2; no definite D call. The V end was cut by 1 base, the J end by 1 base, with 7 bases between. This CDR3 comprises 14 residues. Germline V CDR1 and CDR2: MGHRA, YSYEKL. The CDR3 DNA reads as TGCGCCAGCAGCCAAGGACACGATAACTATGGCTACACCTTC. As protein: CASSQGHDNYGYTF.

V is TRBV5-8 and J is TRBJ2-5; 13 nucleotides align to TRBD2. From germline, CDR1 is SGHTS and CDR2 YDEGEE. CDR3 size: 15 residues. J lost 4 bases, V lost 1 base, and 1 base had no gene match. CDR3 sequence reads: CASSLRTSGGETQYF. For the CDR3, the DNA is TGTGCCAGCAGCTTGCGGACTAGCGGGGGAGAGACCCAGTACTTC.

This clone was seen a few times. This rearrangement joins TRBV13 to TRBJ2-1; possibly TRBD1 for D (5 bases). The CDR3 runs to 15 residues. V was trimmed by 5 bases and J by 8 bases, leaving 19 bases between them. CDR1 PRHDT and CDR2 FYEKMQ come from the germline V gene (reference sequence). CDR3 in amino acids: CASSKHGKIRDEQFF. For the CDR3, the DNA is TGTGCCAGCAGCAAACACGGCAAAATCAGGGATGAGCAGTTCTTC. Full variable domain (missing parts from reference TRBV13 and TRBJ2-1): AAGVIQSPRHLIKEKRETATLKCYPIPRHDTVYWYQQGPGQDPQFLISFYEKMQSDKGSIPDRFSAQQFSDYHSELNMSSLELGDSALYFCASSKHGKIRDEQFFGPGTRLTVL.

This clone was recorded a few times. The V call is TRBV6-1, the J call TRBJ2-5; 10 nucleotides agree with TRBD2. The CDR3 covers 15 residues. The germline gives CDR1 MNHNS, CDR2 SASEGT. V shed 7 bases and J 5 bases; nucleotides not matched to a gene: 10. CDR3 sequence (DNA): TGTGCCAGCACTATAAGCGGGGGGGCCGGGGAGACCCAGTACTTC. Translating it yields CASTISGGAGETQYF.

The chain combines TRBV5-1 with TRBJ2-3; a possible D gene is TRBD2 (6 bases). Trimming shortened V by 3 bases and J by 3 bases, and 11 bases separated the two germline ends. Germline CDR1 SGHRS, CDR2 YFSETQ. The CDR3 loop spans 14 amino acids. This chain's CDR3 is CASSYTAGTDTQYF. For the CDR3, the DNA is TGCGCCAGCAGCTACACGGCGGGGACAGATACGCAGTATTTT.

The V and J genes are TRBV5-1 and TRBJ2-5, with 8 bases lining up with TRBD2. Looked up from germline, CDR1 is SGHRS and CDR2 is YFSETQ. CDR3 length: 14 amino acids. V trimming: 4 bases; J trimming: 5 bases; junction bases outside the gene matches: 7. CDR3 bases: TGCGCCAGCAGCCCGGGGGGGCCGGGTGAGACCCAGTACTTC. Its translation: CASSPGGPGETQYF. The variable domain in full, completed from reference TRBV5-1 and TRBJ2-5, reads KAGVTQTPRYLIKTRGQQVTLSCSPISGHRSVSWYQQTPGQGLQFLFEYFSETQRNKGNFPGRFSGRQFSNSRSEMNVSTLELGDSALYLCASSPGGPGETQYFGPGTRLLVL.

The gene calls are TRBV27 and TRBJ2-5, with 11 bases aligning to TRBD2. Losses at the gene ends were 5 bases for V and 5 bases for J; bases not matched to a gene: 7. The CDR3 spans 15 residues. Germline V gene sequence: CDR1 MNHEY, CDR2 SMNVEV (reference sequence). The CDR3 DNA follows: TGTGCCAGCAGTAGGCTAGCGGGGGGCTTTGAGACCCAGTACTTC. Its protein is CASSRLAGGFETQYF.

This chain joins TRBV9 and TRBJ1-1, with no clear D. Germline V gives CDR1 SGDLS, CDR2 YYNGEE. Trimming took off 2 bases at V and 3 bases at J, with 8 bases between the two ends. The CDR3 consists of 13 residues. The CDR3 region is CASSVGVDTEAFF. The CDR3 DNA reads as TGTGCCAGCAGCGTCGGAGTGGACACTGAAGCTTTCTTT.